Below, one T cell receptor beta chain is given with its context. The sample belongs to a study of blood T cell repertoires in COVID-19. As for the study in general: In each case, the material was cDNA or gDNA derived from T cells, B-cell-depleted T cells, or PBMCs.

Original processing notes: Scientists estimated how many nucleated cells there were by amplifying reference gene primers. Here immunoSEQ multiplex PCR was the method, and the copy in TCRdb shows in-frame clones only, minus some. From that table come the V and J calls and clone size; the DNA was used to work out D and trimming. The top ten hold approximately 1.3% of the sample, which has about 250,000 clones, about 90% seen once. The ends were cut back, 0 bases at V and 7 bases at J, with 10 bases in the middle. The V gene's germline CDR1 is KGHSH and CDR2 LQKENI. There are 14 residues in the CDR3. Sequences were obtained from peripheral blood. V and J are TRBV18 and TRBJ1-5; D uncertain. The receptor comes from a man aged 80 or over with acute or convalescent COVID-19. The CDR3 loop is CASSPPGREQPQHF. The DNA of the CDR3 is TGTGCCAGCTCACCACCGGGGAGGGAACAGCCCCAGCATTTT.